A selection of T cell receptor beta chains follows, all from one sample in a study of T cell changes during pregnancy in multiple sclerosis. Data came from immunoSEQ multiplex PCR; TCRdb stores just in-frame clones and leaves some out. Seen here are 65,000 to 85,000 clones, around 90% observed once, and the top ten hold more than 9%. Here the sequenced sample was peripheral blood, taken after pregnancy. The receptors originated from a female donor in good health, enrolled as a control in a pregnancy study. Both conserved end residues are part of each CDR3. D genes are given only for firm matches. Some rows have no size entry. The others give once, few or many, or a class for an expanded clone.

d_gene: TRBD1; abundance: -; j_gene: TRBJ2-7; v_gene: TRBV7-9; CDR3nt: TGTGCCAGCAGCCGTACTCGACAGGGTGGCTCCTACGAGCAGTACTTC; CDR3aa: CASSRTRQGGSYEQYF
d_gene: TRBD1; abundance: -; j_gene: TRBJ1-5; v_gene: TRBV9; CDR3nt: TGTGCCAGCAGCGTAGGCAGGGGGCATCAGCCCCAGCATTTT; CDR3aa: CASSVGRGHQPQHF
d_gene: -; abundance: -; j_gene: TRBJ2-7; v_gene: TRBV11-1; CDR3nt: TGTGCCAGCAGCTTTACGGGCTACGAGCAGTACTTC; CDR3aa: CASSFTGYEQYF
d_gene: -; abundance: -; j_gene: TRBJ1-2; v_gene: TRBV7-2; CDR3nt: TGTGCCAGCAGCTTAGTTGGGACGGGGGACTATGGCTACACCTTC; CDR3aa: CASSLVGTGDYGYTF
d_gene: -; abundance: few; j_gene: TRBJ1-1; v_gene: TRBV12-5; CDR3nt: TGTGCTAGTGGTCCGATGACAGTTGAAGCTTTCTTT; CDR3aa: CASGPMTVEAFF
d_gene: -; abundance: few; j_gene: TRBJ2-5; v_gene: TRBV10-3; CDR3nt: TGTGCCATCAGTGAGTCAACTAGCCTGTACCAAGAGACCCAGTACTTC; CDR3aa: CAISESTSLYQETQYF
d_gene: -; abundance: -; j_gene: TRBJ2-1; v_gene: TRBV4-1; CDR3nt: TGCGCCAGCAGCCACGCCGAAGGGGGGGCCAGGGATGAGCAGTTCTTC; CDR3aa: CASSHAEGGARDEQFF
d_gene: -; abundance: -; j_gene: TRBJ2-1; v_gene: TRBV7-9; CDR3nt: TGTGCCAGCAGCTCCGGGACCTACAATGAGCAGTTCTTC; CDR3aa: CASSSGTYNEQFF
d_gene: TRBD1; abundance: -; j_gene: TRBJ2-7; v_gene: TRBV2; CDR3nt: TGTGCCAGCAACAGCTGGGACAGATATAACGAGCAGTACTTC; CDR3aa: CASNSWDRYNEQYF
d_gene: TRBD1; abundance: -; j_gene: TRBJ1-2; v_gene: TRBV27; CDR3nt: TGTGCCAGCAGTACCCTCGGACAGGGTTGGGGCTACACCTTC; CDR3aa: CASSTLGQGWGYTF
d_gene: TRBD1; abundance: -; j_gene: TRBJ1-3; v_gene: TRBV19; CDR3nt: TGTGCCAGTAGTGCCGGACAGGGAGGATATTTT; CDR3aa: CASSAGQGGYF
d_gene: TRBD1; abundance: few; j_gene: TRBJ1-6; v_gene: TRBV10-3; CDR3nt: TGTGCCATCAGTGGAAGACAGGGCAGTTCGCCATCTAATTCACCCCTCCACTTT; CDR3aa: CAISGRQGSSPSNSPLHF
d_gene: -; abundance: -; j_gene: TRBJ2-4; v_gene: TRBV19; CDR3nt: TGTGCCAGTAGTGCCCGTCACTTAATTTACCAGTACTTC; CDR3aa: CASSARHLIYQYF
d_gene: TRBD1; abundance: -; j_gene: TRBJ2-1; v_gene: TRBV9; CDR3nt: TGTGCCAGCACTCCGGGACAGGGCAACAATGAGCAGTTCTTC; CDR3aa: CASTPGQGNNEQFF
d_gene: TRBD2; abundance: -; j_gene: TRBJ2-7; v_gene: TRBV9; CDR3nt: TGTGCCAGCAGCGCGGAGACTAGCGGGGAGCAGTACTTC; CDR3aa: CASSAETSGEQYF
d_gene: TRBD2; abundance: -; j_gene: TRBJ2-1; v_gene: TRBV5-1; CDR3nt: TGCGCCAGCACCGACCTAGCGGGGGGCTCCTACAATGAGCAGTTCTTC; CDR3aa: CASTDLAGGSYNEQFF
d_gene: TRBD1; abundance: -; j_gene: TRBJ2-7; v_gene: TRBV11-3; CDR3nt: TGTGCCAGCAGCCCCACGAGGGACAGCCGAACCTACGAGCAGTACTTC; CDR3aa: CASSPTRDSRTYEQYF